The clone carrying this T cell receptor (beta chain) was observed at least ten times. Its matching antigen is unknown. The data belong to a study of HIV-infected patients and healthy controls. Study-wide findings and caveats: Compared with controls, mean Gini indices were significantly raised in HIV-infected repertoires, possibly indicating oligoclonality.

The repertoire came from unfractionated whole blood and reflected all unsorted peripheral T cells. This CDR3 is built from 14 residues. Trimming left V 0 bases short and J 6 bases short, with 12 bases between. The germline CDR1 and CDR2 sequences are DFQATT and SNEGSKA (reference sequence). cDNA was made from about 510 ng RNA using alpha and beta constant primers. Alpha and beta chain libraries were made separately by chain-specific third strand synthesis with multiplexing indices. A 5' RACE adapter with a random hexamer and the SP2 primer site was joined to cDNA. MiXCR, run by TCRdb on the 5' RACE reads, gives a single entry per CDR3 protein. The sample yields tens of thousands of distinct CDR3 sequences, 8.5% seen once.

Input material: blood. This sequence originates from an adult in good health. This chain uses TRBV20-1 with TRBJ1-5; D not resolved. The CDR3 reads CSARDTSSGQPQHF. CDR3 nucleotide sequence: TGCAGTGCTAGAGATACAAGTTCGGGTCAGCCCCAGCATTTT.